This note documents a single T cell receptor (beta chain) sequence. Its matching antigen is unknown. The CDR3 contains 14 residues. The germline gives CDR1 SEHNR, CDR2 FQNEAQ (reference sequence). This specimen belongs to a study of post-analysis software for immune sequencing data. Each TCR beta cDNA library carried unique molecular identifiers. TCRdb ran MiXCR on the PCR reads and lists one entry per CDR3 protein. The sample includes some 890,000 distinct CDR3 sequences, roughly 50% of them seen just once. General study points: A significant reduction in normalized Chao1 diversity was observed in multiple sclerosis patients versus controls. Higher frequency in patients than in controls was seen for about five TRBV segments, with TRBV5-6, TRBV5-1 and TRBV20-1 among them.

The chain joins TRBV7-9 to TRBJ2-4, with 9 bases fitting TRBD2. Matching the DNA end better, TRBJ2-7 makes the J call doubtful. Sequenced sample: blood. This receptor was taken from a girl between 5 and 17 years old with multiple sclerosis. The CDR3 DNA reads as TGTGCCAGCAGCTTTAGCGGGAGTGGCAACGAGCAGTACTTC. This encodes CASSFSGSGNEQYF.